Listed here are 17 T cell receptor beta chains from one sample, sequenced in a study of OX40 agonist ivuxolimab in advanced cancers. The table came from immunoSEQ multiplex PCR; TCRdb's copy has only in-frame clones and leaves some out. The data contain approximately 100,000 clones, approximately 90% of them singletons. The sequences come from CD4+ or CD8+ T cells sorted from blood, collected in a trial of the OX40 agonist ivuxolimab. These receptors all stem from an adult with an advanced solid tumor such as melanoma, head and neck, liver or kidney cancer.

V is TRBV9 and J is TRBJ2-5; the match to TRBD2 covers 9 bases. This CDR3 is built from 15 residues. Per germline, CDR1 SGDLS and CDR2 YYNGEE. The V segment lost 1 base and the J segment 7 bases; nucleotides outside the gene matches: 8. The CDR3 reads CASSVKAGGPVTQYF. The CDR3 DNA reads TGTGCCAGCAGCGTAAAGGCGGGGGGGCCGGTGACCCAGTACTTC.

V usage is TRBV7-2 and J usage is TRBJ1-2; D gene uncertain. Germline assignment: CDR1 SGHTA and CDR2 FQGNSA. With 1 base removed from V and 1 base from J, the gap between germline ends came to 10 bases. The CDR3 has 15 amino acids. CDR3: CASSLGRSLNYGYTF. The CDR3 coding sequence is TGTGCCAGCAGCTTAGGCAGGAGTCTTAACTATGGCTACACCTTC.

V and J are TRBV5-4 and TRBJ2-7; 9 bases map to TRBD2. The CDR3 totals 17 residues. The trim removed 4 bases at V and 5 bases at J, leaving 16 bases unmatched. Germline CDR1 is SGHNT and CDR2 is YYREEE (reference sequence). The CDR3 sequence: CASSHSDLAGPSNEQYF. In DNA form, the CDR3 reads TGTGCCAGCAGCCACAGCGATCTAGCGGGGCCGAGCAACGAGCAGTACTTC.

This chain joins TRBV4-2 and TRBJ2-6; a weak D match, TRBD1 (7 bases). Germline CDR1 reads LGHNA; CDR2 reads YNFKEQ. V lost 5 bases, J lost 1 base, and 18 bases lay in between. CDR3 length equals 18 residues. DNA for the CDR3: TGTGCCAGCAGCGGAGGGGGCTCGAAGACGTCTGGGGCCAACGTCCTGACTTTC. This gives the protein CASSGGGSKTSGANVLTF.

This sequence joins TRBV6-5 and TRBJ1-1, with D perhaps matching TRBD1 (5 bases). This CDR3 spans 15 amino acids. Germline V gene data show CDR1 as MNHEY and CDR2 as SVGAGI. The germline V and J ends were trimmed by 5 bases and 0 bases, with 13 bases remaining between them. CDR3 region: CASSAQVSMNTEAFF. In nucleotides, the CDR3 is TGTGCCAGCAGTGCACAGGTATCGATGAACACTGAAGCTTTCTTT.

The genes are TRBV7-9 and TRBJ1-3; D is undetermined. Germline-derived CDR1 and CDR2 are SEHNR and FQNEAQ (reference sequence). The CDR3 has 12 residues. V was cut by 7 bases and J by 9 bases, with 13 bases left in between. CDR3 DNA sequence: TGTGCCAGCACCCAAGAAGGAGTCACCATATATTTT. Translated, it gives CASTQEGVTIYF.

The genes are TRBV11-1 and TRBJ2-3, with TRBD2 as a possible D gene (6 bases). The CDR3 covers 13 residues. The ends were cut back, 3 bases at V and 3 bases at J, with 7 bases in the middle. The germline V gene has CDR1 SGHAT and CDR2 FQDESV (reference sequence). This chain's CDR3 is CASSLGLTDTQYF. The CDR3 bases are TGTGCCAGCAGCTTGGGACTTACAGATACGCAGTATTTT. Full variable domain (remainder filled in from reference TRBV11-1 and TRBJ2-3): EAEVAQSPRYKITEKSQAVAFWCDPISGHATLYWYRQILGQGPELLVQFQDESVVDDSQLPKDRFSAERLKGVDSTLKIQPAELGDSAMYLCASSLGLTDTQYFGPGTRLTVL.

The chain couples TRBV27 to TRBJ1-3; D unresolved. Trimming pared 0 bases from V and 0 bases from J, leaving 9 bases between. Germline V gene lookup returns CDR1 MNHEY and CDR2 SMNVEV (reference sequence). This CDR3 has 16 amino acids. As DNA, the CDR3 is TGTGCCAGCAGTTTATCAGGGATGGGCTCTGGAAACACCATATATTTT. This sequence encodes CASSLSGMGSGNTIYF.

The rearrangement joins TRBV27 to TRBJ2-3; D not certain. Germline V gene data show CDR1 as MNHEY and CDR2 as SMNVEV (reference sequence). V lost 2 bases and J 4 bases, leaving 10 bases between the germline ends. This CDR3 has 14 amino acids. CDR3 DNA sequence: TGTGCCAGCAGTTTAACGGAGACGGCAGATACGCAGTATTTT. Translating it yields CASSLTETADTQYF.

This clone appeared a single time. This rearrangement joins TRBV6-5 to TRBJ1-1, with D hard to call. The V gene's germline CDR1 is MNHEY and CDR2 SVGAGI. The ends were cut back, 2 bases at V and 4 bases at J, with 11 bases in the middle. The CDR3 totals 14 residues. CDR3 amino acids: CASSYAGLGTEAFF. The CDR3 DNA follows: TGTGCCAGCAGTTACGCGGGCCTGGGCACTGAAGCTTTCTTT.

The J gene is TRBJ2-5, the V gene TRBV4-1; D uncertain. The CDR3 is made up of 13 amino acids. Germline V gives CDR1 MGHRA, CDR2 YSYEKL. V was clipped by 5 bases and J by 2 bases, with 9 bases between them. The CDR3 bases are TGCGCCAGCAGCTTCCGGATGCAAGAGACCCAGTACTTC. Translating it yields CASSFRMQETQYF.

The chain joins TRBV13 to TRBJ2-1; 10 bases agree with TRBD2. The J segment lost 12 bases and the V segment lost 5 bases, leaving 7 bases of the junction unmatched. This CDR3 has 13 amino acids. Germline values: CDR1 PRHDT, CDR2 FYEKMQ (reference sequence). Written as DNA, the CDR3 is TGTGCCAGCAGCACCCAGCGGGAGGGCCGGCAGTTCTTC. Translated, it gives CASSTQREGRQFF. Full variable domain (outside the CDR3, taken from reference TRBV13 and TRBJ2-1): AAGVIQSPRHLIKEKRETATLKCYPIPRHDTVYWYQQGPGQDPQFLISFYEKMQSDKGSIPDRFSAQQFSDYHSELNMSSLELGDSALYFCASSTQREGRQFFGPGTRLTVL.

The chain carries TRBV10-3 and TRBJ2-7, with 13 bases aligning to TRBD2. The CDR3 contains 19 residues. Germline V gene data show CDR1 as ENHRY and CDR2 as SYGVKD. V shed 10 bases, J shed 0 bases, and the junction held 18 bases outside the gene matches. The CDR3 DNA sequence: TGTGCCACACGCAGCGGGATTGGCGGGACTAGCGGGAACTCCTACGAGCAGTACTTC. It translates to CATRSGIGGTSGNSYEQYF.

This rearrangement joins TRBV19 to TRBJ1-5; weak D call: TRBD1 (5 bases). Germline-derived CDR1 and CDR2 are LNHDA and SQIVND (reference sequence). The CDR3 runs to 15 residues. Trimming took 5 bases from V and 0 from J, leaving 11 bases between them. The CDR3 sequence is CASSQQGASNQPQHF. CDR3 coding DNA: TGTGCCAGTAGTCAACAAGGGGCTAGCAATCAGCCCCAGCATTTT. Full variable domain (missing parts from reference TRBV19 and TRBJ1-5): DGGITQSPKYLFRKEGQNVTLSCEQNLNHDAMYWYRQDPGQGLRLIYYSQIVNDFQKGDIAEGYSVSREKKESFPLTVTSAQKNPTAFYLCASSQQGASNQPQHFGDGTRLSIL.

J is TRBJ2-2 and V is TRBV6-6; 8 positions match TRBD1. Germline V gives CDR1 MNHNY, CDR2 SVGAGI (reference sequence). The V gene end was trimmed by 7 bases and the J gene end by 7 bases; junction bases not matched to a gene: 5. This CDR3 is built from 13 residues. The CDR3 bases are TGTGCCAGCAATATACAGGGGGACGGGGAGCTGTTTTTT. Amino acids: CASNIQGDGELFF.

The J gene is TRBJ2-7, the V gene TRBV19; D ambiguous. There are 15 residues in the CDR3. V lost 5 bases, J lost 3 bases, and 17 bases lay in between. Germline CDR1 LNHDA, CDR2 SQIVND (reference sequence). The CDR3 here is CASSPERGINYEQYF. Here the CDR3 DNA reads TGTGCCAGTAGTCCAGAGCGTGGGATTAACTACGAGCAGTACTTC.

The chain links TRBV5-1 to TRBJ2-2; 8 nucleotides line up with TRBD1. V trimming: 3 bases; J trimming: 1 base; junction bases outside the gene matches: 5. Germline assignment: CDR1 SGHRS and CDR2 YFSETQ. The CDR3 sequence is 16 residues long. Here the CDR3 DNA reads TGCGCCAGCAGCTCACAGGGGGGACAGAACACCGGGGAGCTGTTTTTT. Residues: CASSSQGGQNTGELFF.